The count of the clone carrying this TCR beta chain is one. The antigen is unknown. TCRdb reprocessed the reads via MiXCR and lists one record per CDR3 protein. Of 650,000 to 900,000 distinct CDR3 sequences listed, about 28% are singletons. The data originate from a study of T cell repertoires in cytomegalovirus infection. Background on the study: CMV infection plus the matching HLA type was flagged by public TCR beta signatures.

The CDR3 runs 16 residues. With 4 bases clipped from V and 7 bases from J, the junction kept 13 bases outside the gene matches. The V gene's germline CDR1 is MNHEY and CDR2 SMNVEV (reference sequence). Findings and limits, study-wide: HLA-C-restricted TCR beta clonotypes specific for CMV led the ex vivo response.

This sample comprised cultured CD8+ T cells from PBMCs, obtained from culture after CMV antigen stimulation. The origin of this receptor is a human donor in good health (CMV status not recorded). Some clones in this sample may be carry-over from other donors' samples. The rearrangement links TRBV27 to TRBJ1-5; 7 bases map to TRBD1. The CDR3 nucleotides read TGTGCCAGCAGTTGGACAGGATCGGGATTGAGGCAGCCCCAGCATTTT. This codes for CASSWTGSGLRQPQHF.